These T cell receptor beta chains were read from a single sample in a study of blood T cell repertoires in COVID-19. TCRdb's copy holds only in-frame clones and misses some; the assay was immunoSEQ multiplex PCR. Among fewer than 300,000 clones listed, 80% to 85% were seen once. Sequenced: peripheral blood. All receptors derive from a person between 65 and 79 years old with COVID-19, enrolled during active disease. Both conserved end residues are part of each CDR3. D genes are given only for firm matches. Only part of the rows carry a size: once, few, many, or a class if the clone is expanded.

j_call clone_size v_call d_call cdr3_aa cdr3_nt
TRBJ2-5 . TRBV15 TRBD1 CATSRQDRGQETQYF TGTGCCACCAGCAGGCAGGACAGGGGGCAAGAGACCCAGTACTTC
TRBJ1-1 . TRBV9 TRBD1 CASSVGLRQGNTEAFF TGTGCCAGCAGCGTCGGCCTCCGACAGGGGAACACTGAAGCTTTCTTT
TRBJ2-3 . TRBV5-1 . CASQATASTDTQYF TGCGCCAGCCAGGCTACTGCAAGCACAGATACGCAGTATTTT
TRBJ1-2 once TRBV6-1 . CASSEATGRFFYGYTF TGTGCCAGCAGTGAAGCTACCGGGAGATTTTTCTATGGCTACACCTTC
TRBJ2-1 . TRBV19 . CASSIQEGAGFTTEQFF TGTGCCAGTAGTATACAGGAGGGGGCGGGGTTTACGACTGAGCAGTTCTTC
TRBJ1-1 . TRBV3-1/TRBV3-2 . CASSQGRQEGTEAFF TGTGCCAGCAGCCAAGGACGCCAGGAGGGCACTGAAGCTTTCTTT
TRBJ1-4 . TRBV4-3 . CASSQGQHEKLFF TGCGCCAGCAGCCAAGGACAGCATGAAAAACTGTTTTTT
TRBJ2-5 . TRBV4-1 TRBD2 CASSQWASGAEETQYF TGCGCCAGCAGCCAATGGGCTAGCGGGGCCGAAGAGACCCAGTACTTC
TRBJ2-3 once TRBV15 TRBD1 CATSRDPRGQDTQYF TGTGCCACCAGCAGAGATCCAAGGGGACAGGATACGCAGTATTTT
TRBJ2-7 . TRBV5-1 . CASSLLWARNEQYF TGCGCCAGCAGCCTCTTGTGGGCCCGAAACGAGCAGTACTTC
TRBJ2-5 . TRBV19 TRBD1 CASSIRGQGGETQYF TGTGCCAGTAGTATTCGGGGACAGGGGGGAGAGACCCAGTACTTC
TRBJ2-1 . TRBV7-8 TRBD2 CASSPDVLAGDGEQFF TGTGCCAGCAGCCCCGATGTATTAGCGGGAGATGGGGAGCAGTTCTTC
TRBJ2-2 . TRBV7-3 TRBD2 CASSFSSGTNTGELFF TGTGCCAGCAGCTTTTCTAGCGGGACCAACACCGGGGAGCTGTTTTTT
TRBJ1-5 . TRBV27 TRBD1 CASSSLQGNQPQHF TGTGCCAGCAGTAGCTTACAGGGGAATCAGCCCCAGCATTTT
TRBJ1-2 . TRBV29-1 TRBD1 CSVVGDRSDLPYGYTF TGCAGCGTTGTAGGGGACAGATCCGACCTCCCCTATGGCTACACCTTC
TRBJ1-1 . TRBV5-1 TRBD1 CASSFSGTGGPEAFF TGCGCCAGCAGCTTTTCAGGGACAGGGGGTCCTGAAGCTTTCTTT
TRBJ2-2 . TRBV11-3 . CASSAGTITGELFF TGTGCCAGCAGCGCCGGGACAATCACCGGGGAGCTGTTTTTT
TRBJ2-3 once TRBV28 . CASSLHPDTQYF TGTGCCAGCAGTTTACATCCAGATACGCAGTATTTT
TRBJ1-6 . TRBV15 . CATSMSSYNSPLHF TGTGCCACCAGCATGAGCTCCTATAATTCACCCCTCCACTTT
TRBJ1-2 . TRBV30 TRBD1 CAWNMGQGAGYTF TGTGCCTGGAATATGGGACAGGGGGCTGGCTACACCTTC
TRBJ2-7 . TRBV3-1/TRBV3-2 . CASSQGPYEQYF TGTGCCAGCAGCCAAGGGCCCTACGAGCAGTACTTC
TRBJ2-5 . TRBV3-1/TRBV3-2 TRBD1 CASSQDEESTGGRGETQYF TGTGCCAGCAGCCAAGATGAGGAGTCGACAGGGGGCCGTGGAGAGACCCAGTACTTC
TRBJ2-1 . TRBV7-2 . CASSIDRPGGNEQFF TGTGCCAGCAGCATTGACAGGCCGGGAGGCAATGAGCAGTTCTTC
TRBJ2-1 . TRBV7-8 TRBD2 CASSSSGTSVYNEQFF TGTGCCAGCAGCTCGTCCGGGACTAGCGTCTACAATGAGCAGTTCTTC
TRBJ2-3 once TRBV2 . CASSGAGSPTDTQYF TGTGCCAGCAGTGGGGCAGGCAGCCCCACTGATACGCAGTATTTT
TRBJ2-6 . TRBV19 . CASTGAGANVLTF TGTGCCAGTACAGGGGCTGGGGCCAACGTCCTGACTTTC
TRBJ2-7 . TRBV5-1 TRBD1 CASSFQQQGDEQYF TGCGCCAGCAGCTTCCAGCAACAGGGGGATGAGCAGTACTTC
TRBJ1-4 . TRBV3-1/TRBV3-2 . CASSRGRTNEKLFF TGTGCCAGCAGCCGGGGGAGGACTAATGAAAAACTGTTTTTT
TRBJ2-7 . TRBV27 . CASSLRGGFEQYF TGTGCCAGCAGTTTAAGGGGGGGGTTCGAGCAGTACTTC
TRBJ2-1 . TRBV19 . CASSLLPLSYNEQFF TGTGCCAGTAGTCTGCTACCCCTCTCCTACAATGAGCAGTTCTTC
TRBJ1-1 . TRBV3-1/TRBV3-2 . CASSEQNTEAFF TGTGCCAGCAGCGAACAGAACACTGAAGCTTTCTTT
TRBJ2-1 . TRBV6-5 TRBD2 CASSRTSGNNEQFF TGTGCCAGCAGTCGGACTAGCGGGAACAATGAGCAGTTCTTC
TRBJ2-4 . TRBV7-2 . CASSFVYRGAKNIQYF TGTGCCAGCAGCTTCGTGTATCGGGGAGCCAAAAACATTCAGTACTTC
TRBJ1-5 . TRBV15 . CATSRGGGGQPQHF TGTGCCACCAGCAGAGGGGGGGGCGGGCAGCCCCAGCATTTT
TRBJ2-1 . TRBV25-1 TRBD1 CASSREGQGSNEQFF TGTGCCAGCTCCAGGGAAGGACAGGGTTCCAATGAGCAGTTCTTC